This T cell receptor beta chain was recorded in a study of shared clonotypes between healthy human individuals. Study in general: Every donor yielded three CD4 naive, three CD4 memory, two CD8 naive and one CD8 memory plate.

Terminally differentiated effector memory CD45RA+ cells were excluded from the naive CD8 cells, which were CD45RO-negative and positively selected for CCR7. Findings and caveats of the study: The donor pool, a small one, limited the genetic and exposure-history diversity represented. Despite large depth, sorted-subset datasets appeared incompletely sequenced.

This CDR3 comprises 12 residues. The V and J ends lost 3 bases and 2 bases respectively, with 2 bases between them. CDR1 and CDR2 (germline): SGHTA, FQGNSA. Only a few counts were recorded for this clone. What it recognizes is unknown. TCRdb's copy holds only in-frame clones and misses some; the assay was immunoSEQ multiplex PCR. The sample consists of under 1 million clones, approximately 96% of them appearing once. The receptor was derived from a man aged 25-45 years in good health. The sample consisted of naive CD8+ T cells sorted from blood. The rearrangement uses TRBV7-2 and TRBJ2-1; D unresolved. CDR3 sequence: CASSFTYNEQFF. CDR3 bases: TGTGCCAGCAGCTTTACCTACAATGAGCAGTTCTTC.